This T cell receptor (beta chain) was identified during a study of vaccination effects on CD4 cells after COVID-19. On this clone: What it recognizes is unknown.

TCRdb's table, derived via immunoSEQ multiplex PCR, lists solely in-frame clones and lacks some. This table has around 35,000 clones, about four fifths appearing once. Culture proceeded for nine to ten days, and CD4+ T cells were then isolated. This CDR3 contains 15 residues. CDR1 and CDR2 from the germline V gene are SQVTM and ANQGSEA. Trimming took off 5 bases at V and 2 bases at J, with 16 bases between the two ends. The specimen comprised CD4+ T cells from PBMCs cultured without peptide, sampled before COVID-19 vaccination. The TCR comes from a human donor who received a COVID-19 vaccine. The chain joins TRBV29-1 to TRBJ1-3; no firm D call. The CDR3 sequence: CSVRGSTGAGNTIYF. In nucleotides, the CDR3 is TGCAGCGTTCGAGGGTCAACCGGCGCTGGAAACACCATATATTTT.